A selection of T cell receptor beta chains follows, all from one sample in a study of T cells after yellow fever vaccination. TCRdb passed the 5' RACE reads through MiXCR, listing each CDR3 protein once. The profile shows roughly 250,000 distinct CDR3 sequences, 10% to 15% of them singletons. The sequencing here drew on CD4+ T cells sorted from PBMCs, taken 45 days after the yellow fever booster vaccination. These receptors were obtained from a man younger than 45 who received the YFV17D yellow fever vaccine. Each CDR3 is given with its conserved first and last residue. The order of the fields is J gene, V gene, D gene, clone size, CDR3 protein, CDR3 DNA. D genes are given only for firm matches. Clone size is given for some rows only: seen once, a few or many times, or a class if the clone is expanded.

>TRBJ2-1|TRBV12-3/TRBV12-4|TRBD1|few
CASSPPGQGYNEQFF
TGTGCCAGCAGTCCTCCGGGACAGGGATACAATGAGCAGTTCTTC
>TRBJ2-5|TRBV29-1|TRBD2|few
CSSGGASGRWETQYF
TGCAGCTCCGGAGGAGCTAGCGGGAGATGGGAGACCCAGTACTTC
>TRBJ2-2|TRBV7-3|-|-
CASSTNPGGELFF
TGTGCCAGCAGTACCAATCCAGGCGGGGAGCTGTTTTTT
>TRBJ2-2|TRBV24-1|TRBD1|few
CATSDRTGGTGELFF
TGTGCCACCAGTGACCGGACAGGGGGCACCGGGGAGCTGTTTTTT
>TRBJ1-1|TRBV12-3/TRBV12-4|-|-
CASSAGYRNTEAFF
TGTGCCAGCAGCGCAGGGTATCGGAACACTGAAGCTTTCTTT
>TRBJ2-3|TRBV4-2|-|few
CASSHQPPVASRKDTQYF
TGTGCCAGCAGCCACCAGCCTCCTGTCGCTAGTCGTAAAGATACGCAGTATTTT
>TRBJ1-6|TRBV5-6|TRBD1|-
CASSELRGQDSPLHF
TGTGCCAGCAGCGAATTAAGGGGACAGGATTCACCCCTCCACTTT
>TRBJ2-7|TRBV5-5|-|many
CASSFPRSEQYF
TGTGCCAGCAGCTTCCCGCGGTCCGAGCAGTACTTC
>TRBJ2-7|TRBV5-1|TRBD2|-
CASRPGSGSYEQYF
TGCGCCAGCAGACCCGGAAGCGGGAGCTACGAGCAGTACTTC
>TRBJ2-5|TRBV12-3/TRBV12-4|-|-
CASSLSAGRTQYF
TGTGCCAGCAGTTTGTCTGCGGGTCGGACCCAGTACTTC
>TRBJ2-7|TRBV28|-|-
CASSTTRDHEQYF
TGTGCCAGCAGTACGACGAGGGATCACGAGCAGTACTTC
>TRBJ2-6|TRBV27|-|-
CASSFSNWYSGANVLTF
TGTGCCAGCAGTTTTTCCAACTGGTACTCTGGGGCCAACGTCCTGACTTTC
>TRBJ2-2|TRBV28|-|-
CASQGEIGELFF
TGTGCCAGCCAGGGAGAGATCGGGGAGCTGTTTTTT
>TRBJ2-6|TRBV6-1|-|-
CATAQGSGANVLTF
TGTGCCACCGCCCAGGGGTCTGGGGCCAACGTCCTGACTTTC
>TRBJ2-7|TRBV20-1|TRBD2|many
CSVGRSGRDYEQYF
TGCAGTGTTGGAAGGAGCGGGAGGGACTACGAGCAGTACTTC
>TRBJ2-1|TRBV20-1|TRBD1|few
CSADLLIGQGGSTEQFF
TGCAGTGCTGATCTACTAATCGGACAGGGCGGGTCAACTGAGCAGTTCTTC
>TRBJ1-2|TRBV7-9|-|-
CASSYEGGQKYGYTF
TGTGCCAGCAGCTACGAGGGGGGCCAAAAGTACGGCTACACCTTC
>TRBJ2-3|TRBV15|TRBD2|-
CATSRKLAGGRSTDTQYF
TGTGCCACCAGCAGAAAACTAGCGGGAGGGAGAAGCACAGATACGCAGTATTTT
>TRBJ2-5|TRBV29-1|-|few
CSVEERSVGTQYF
TGCAGCGTTGAAGAACGGTCCGTAGGGACCCAGTACTTC
>TRBJ2-3|TRBV27|-|-
CASSFTGGGDTQYF
TGTGCCAGCAGTTTTACGGGGGGCGGAGATACGCAGTATTTT
>TRBJ2-2|TRBV9|-|-
CASSVYGGSNTGELFF
TGTGCCAGCAGCGTTTATGGCGGATCGAACACCGGGGAGCTGTTTTTT
>TRBJ2-1|TRBV20-1|TRBD2|-
CCARDLLRGVAGDEQFF
TGCTGTGCTAGAGATCTCTTAAGGGGTGTAGCGGGAGATGAGCAGTTCTTC
>TRBJ2-1|TRBV12-3/TRBV12-4|TRBD2|few
CASSLSTSGNNEQFF
TGTGCCAGCAGTTTAAGTACTAGCGGAAACAATGAGCAGTTCTTC
>TRBJ2-2|TRBV7-2|-|-
CASSLTPENTGELFF
TGTGCCAGCAGCTTAACGCCCGAGAACACCGGGGAGCTGTTTTTT
>TRBJ1-1|TRBV20-1|TRBD1|-
CSARGPESRDSEAFF
TGCAGTGCTAGAGGACCCGAGTCCCGGGACAGTGAAGCTTTCTTT
>TRBJ2-5|TRBV28|-|few
CASSSPVGGETQYF
TGTGCCAGCAGTTCACCAGTGGGGGGAGAGACCCAGTACTTC
>TRBJ1-1|TRBV4-3|-|many
CASSQDGGGAHTEAFF
TGCGCCAGCAGCCAAGATGGTGGGGGGGCGCACACTGAAGCTTTCTTT
>TRBJ2-2|TRBV5-1|TRBD1|-
CASSATGGASGELFF
TGCGCCAGCAGCGCCACAGGGGGCGCGTCCGGGGAGCTGTTTTTT
>TRBJ1-1|TRBV10-3|-|few
CAIRIRGEAFF
TGTGCCATCAGAATCAGGGGTGAAGCTTTCTTT